A selection of T cell receptor beta chains follows, all from one sample in a study of T cells in Graves' hyperthyroidism and ophthalmopathy. TCRdb redid the calling of the multiplex PCR reads with MiXCR, one entry per CDR3 protein. This table has 550,000 to 700,000 distinct CDR3 sequences, 35% to 55% appearing once. Sequenced: peripheral blood or thyroid tissue (not recorded which). These receptors were collected from an adult woman with Graves' disease, either hyperthyroidism or ophthalmopathy (not recorded which). The CDR3 runs from the conserved cysteine through the conserved F or W. A D gene is named only where the DNA matches it firmly. Size is stated for part of the rows, as once, few or many counts, or as a class when the clone is expanded.

TRBV9	TRBJ2-3	.	.	TGTGCCAGCAGCGTAGATGGAGGCTTTGATACGCAGTATTTT	CASSVDGGFDTQYF
TRBV7-9	TRBJ1-4	TRBD1	.	TGTGCCAGCAGCACCGGGACAGGGAATGGTGAAAAACTGTTTTTT	CASSTGTGNGEKLFF
TRBV7-3	TRBJ1-3	.	.	TGTGCCAGCAGCTTAGACGGGAACTCTGGAAACACCATATATTTT	CASSLDGNSGNTIYF
TRBV10-3	TRBJ2-5	.	many	TGTGCCATCAGTGTTCGGCCGGAACAAGAGACCCAGTACTTC	CAISVRPEQETQYF
TRBV12-3/TRBV12-4	TRBJ2-2	TRBD1	many	TGTGCCAGCAGGATCGACAGGGGTGACACCGGGGAGCTGTTTTTT	CASRIDRGDTGELFF
TRBV20-1	TRBJ2-5	.	few	TGCAGTGCTGTCGCTCCGGGCCAAGAGACCCAGTACTTC	CSAVAPGQETQYF
TRBV19	TRBJ2-7	.	many	TGTGCCAGTAGTCCAGAAGGTCCGGACGAGCAGTACTTC	CASSPEGPDEQYF
TRBV2	TRBJ2-7	.	.	TGTGCCAGCAGTGAAGAGAGTGGCTACGAGCAGTACTTC	CASSEESGYEQYF
TRBV25-1	TRBJ1-6	.	.	TGTGCCTGCAGTGCTAAGTCAGGGGTAGTCTCACCCCTCCACTTT	CACSAKSGVVSPLHF
TRBV11-1	TRBJ2-2	.	once	TGTGCCAGCAGCTTTCGAGCGGGGAACACCGGGGAGCTGTTTTTT	CASSFRAGNTGELFF
TRBV3-1	TRBJ1-5	.	.	TGTGCCAGCAGCCAAGAATTTACGTGGAGCAATCAGCCCCAGCATTTT	CASSQEFTWSNQPQHF
TRBV5-1	TRBJ2-5	.	.	TGCGCCAGCAGCTTATTCGGGGGCCAGGGGGAGACCCAGTACTTC	CASSLFGGQGETQYF